This is a list of T cell receptor beta chains from one sample in a study of blood T cell repertoires in COVID-19. TCRdb's table, derived via immunoSEQ multiplex PCR, lists solely in-frame clones and lacks some. The data hold about 280,000 clones, with 89% observed a single time. Sequencing was carried out using peripheral blood. The receptor source for this set is a middle-aged woman who had recovered from COVID-19. Both conserved end residues are part of each CDR3.

>TRBV11-2
CASSEGHSLNEKLFF
>TRBV29-1
CSVEGLAGDYNEQFF
>TRBV11-3
CASSYDPQAGGYTF
>TRBV30
CACVGEYNSPLHF
>TRBV5-1
CASSWSPGQGTDTQYF
>TRBV7-9
CASSISGVAGITDTQYF
>TRBV5-1
CASSPPGLAKTYNEQFF
>TRBV6-5
CASSPGTNEKLFF
>TRBV11-2
CASSGLAGGTGELFF
>TRBV5-1
CASSPPIARGHYNEQFF